This entry lists 14 T cell receptor beta chains sequenced from one sample in a study of T cells in Graves' hyperthyroidism and ophthalmopathy. Amplification targeted TCR beta CDR3 regions from RNA transcripts. Researchers ran a first-round RT-PCR on the TCR CDR3 using the HTBI primer set. MiXCR, applied by TCRdb to the multiplex PCR reads, yields one record per CDR3 protein. The sample lists under 400,000 distinct CDR3 sequences, approximately 14% occurring once. Material: blood. The source of these receptors is a woman younger than 30 with Graves' hyperthyroidism that later progressed to Graves' ophthalmopathy.

The table lists this clonotype with many counts. The rearrangement joins TRBV3-2 to TRBJ2-1; whether TRBD2, the table's D call, matches the DNA was not checked. TRBV3-2 is shown as a pseudogene. The CDR3 runs 15 residues. As DNA, the CDR3 is TGTGCCAGCAGCCAGCGACCCGAGGGCTACAATGAGCAGTTCTTC. Amino acid sequence: CASSQRPEGYNEQFF.

This clonotype was seen at least ten times. V usage is TRBV2 and J usage is TRBJ2-1, with 11 positions matching TRBD2. Looked up from germline, CDR1 is SNHLY and CDR2 is FYNNEI. The CDR3 runs to 17 residues. Losses at the gene ends were 6 bases for V and 0 bases for J; bases not matched to a gene: 7. The CDR3 bases are TGTGCCAGCAGAGGGACTAGCGGCAAAAGCTCCTACAATGAGCAGTTCTTC. Its protein product is CASRGTSGKSSYNEQFF.

This clonotype was picked up many times. V is TRBV9 and J is TRBJ2-7, with 7 positions matching TRBD2. Trimming removed 4 bases from V and 1 base from J; junction bases left unmatched: 11. The CDR3 contains 16 residues. Germline CDR1 is SGDLS and CDR2 is YYNGEE. CDR3 loop: CASSRGDSPTSYEQYF. The CDR3 nucleotides read TGTGCCAGCAGCCGGGGGGACTCTCCCACGTCCTACGAGCAGTACTTC.

This clonotype was recorded a few times. This rearrangement joins TRBV16 to TRBJ2-7; D possibly corresponds to TRBD2 (6 bases). The germline CDR1 and CDR2 sequences are KGHSY and FQNENV. The CDR3 runs 17 residues. V lost 6 bases, J lost 5 bases, and 26 bases lay in between. The CDR3 DNA reads TGTGCCAGCAGGCAAGCTGGGGACTTATTAAGGAATAACGAGCAGTACTTC. As protein: CASRQAGDLLRNNEQYF.

This clonotype came up many times. The chain combines TRBV28 with TRBJ2-3; D is unresolved. CDR1 and CDR2 from the germline V gene are MDHEN and SYDVKM. The CDR3 is 13 amino acids. The V end was cut by 1 base, the J end by 0 bases, with 2 bases between. The CDR3 protein is CASSLFSTDTQYF. CDR3 bases: TGTGCCAGCAGTTTATTTAGCACAGATACGCAGTATTTT.

The sample holds many counts of this clonotype. The genes are TRBV28 and TRBJ2-5; D is uncertain. V was shortened by 7 bases and J by 4 bases, with 16 bases between the two germline ends. Germline values: CDR1 MDHEN, CDR2 SYDVKM. The CDR3 loop spans 14 amino acids. The CDR3 coding sequence is TGTGCCAGCATGGAGTGGAAAGGGATAGAGACCCAGTACTTC. This encodes CASMEWKGIETQYF.

In this sample, this clonotype turned up many times. The chain couples TRBV3-1 to TRBJ1-2; 11 positions agree with TRBD1. This CDR3 is built from 17 residues. Germline V CDR1 and CDR2: LGHDT, YNNKEL (reference sequence). Trimming at V came to 4 bases and at J to 1 base, leaving 8 bases not matched to a gene. This CDR3 is CASSLGQGASGNYGYTF. The CDR3 bases are TGTGCCAGCAGCCTCGGACAGGGGGCTTCTGGTAACTATGGCTACACCTTC.

This chain uses TRBV6-1 with TRBJ2-4, with TRBD2 matching 11 bases. The CDR3 covers 17 residues. J was trimmed by 5 bases and V by 6 bases; bases with no gene match: 12. CDR1 is MNHNS, CDR2 SASEGT, per germline. The CDR3 loop reads CASSPGSGRGQENIQYF. The CDR3 bases are TGTGCCAGCAGCCCTGGTAGCGGGAGGGGTCAGGAAAACATTCAGTACTTC.

The chain employs TRBV5-5 and TRBJ2-7; 8 bases are a match to TRBD2. The CDR3 extends over 16 amino acids. V lost 2 bases, J lost 2 bases, and 9 bases stayed unmatched. CDR1 is SGHKS, CDR2 YYEKEE, per germline (reference sequence). CDR3 coding DNA: TGTGCCAGCAGCTTCCTCCTTGGGGGACTAGCCTACGAGCAGTACTTC. This translates into CASSFLLGGLAYEQYF.

The chain joins TRBV28 to TRBJ1-5, with D perhaps matching TRBD1 (5 bases). This CDR3 is built from 15 residues. Germline CDR1 is MDHEN and CDR2 is SYDVKM. V shed 7 bases and J shed 2 bases, with 15 bases lying between them. The chain's CDR3 is CASTEVGLRNQPQHF. CDR3 sequence (DNA): TGTGCCAGCACCGAGGTGGGGCTGCGCAATCAGCCCCAGCATTTT.

This clonotype appeared a few times. The V call is TRBV15, the J call TRBJ2-6, with 7 bases matching TRBD1. There are 16 residues in the CDR3. The V gene end was trimmed by 3 bases and the J gene end by 0 bases; junction bases not matched to a gene: 2. The germline CDR1 and CDR2 sequences are LNHNV and YYDKDF (reference sequence). CDR3 protein: CATSRTGISGANVLTF. DNA of the CDR3: TGTGCCACCAGCAGGACAGGGATCTCTGGGGCCAACGTCCTGACTTTC.

This clonotype was observed many times. The rearrangement links TRBV4-2 to TRBJ2-1, with D tentatively TRBD1 (5 bases). This CDR3 comprises 16 residues. The germline V gene has CDR1 LGHNA and CDR2 YNFKEQ. The V and J ends lost 0 bases and 2 bases respectively, with 11 bases between them. CDR3 loop: CASSQDMTVPYNEQFF. The DNA for the CDR3 is TGTGCCAGCAGCCAAGATATGACAGTCCCCTACAATGAGCAGTTCTTC.

This clonotype was seen ten or more times. The chain is built from TRBV27 and TRBJ1-2; TRBD1 agrees at 7 bases. CDR3 length: 19 residues. Germline lookup yields CDR1 MNHEY and CDR2 SMNVEV (reference sequence). Trimming took 3 bases from V and 5 from J; bases not matched to a gene: 21. The CDR3 is CASSFSRLPGQKASYGYTF. In DNA form, the CDR3 reads TGTGCCAGCAGTTTTTCAAGACTTCCGGGACAGAAGGCAAGTTATGGCTACACCTTC.

To note about this clonotype: A read error may explain this, as a much larger clone is one base away. V and J are TRBV7-9 and TRBJ2-1, with 8 bases fitting TRBD1. This CDR3 comprises 11 residues. CDR1 is SEHNR and CDR2 is FQNEAQ in the germline V gene (reference sequence). J gave up 12 bases and V 5 bases, and 3 bases lay outside the gene matches. CDR3 nucleotides: TGTGCCAGCAGCGTCGACAGGGGGCAGTTCTTC. This codes for CASSVDRGQFF.